This is a list of T cell receptor beta chains from one sample in a study of blood T cell repertoires in COVID-19. Assay used: immunoSEQ multiplex PCR; TCRdb lists only in-frame clones, some missing. The sample carries 55,000 to 90,000 clones, about four fifths recorded once. The sample was peripheral blood. These receptors were taken from a woman aged 55-70 years with acute or convalescent COVID-19. Both conserved end residues are part of each CDR3. D genes are given only for firm matches. Part of the rows lack a size; the others show once, few, many or a class for expanded clones.

CDR3 protein | CDR3 DNA | clone size | J gene | D gene | V gene
CATSDPGLAGGNEQFF | TGTGCCACCAGTGACCCCGGACTAGCGGGGGGAAATGAGCAGTTCTTC | few | TRBJ2-1 | TRBD2 | TRBV24-1
CASSPDRGPGGYTF | TGTGCCAGCAGCCCGGACAGGGGCCCAGGGGGCTACACCTTC | - | TRBJ1-2 | TRBD1 | TRBV7-9
CASRGLSYEQYF | TGTGCCAGCAGGGGACTGTCCTACGAGCAGTACTTC | - | TRBJ2-7 | - | TRBV2
CASSPDRASYNEQFF | TGTGCCAGCAGTCCCGACAGGGCGTCCTACAATGAGCAGTTCTTC | - | TRBJ2-1 | TRBD1 | TRBV27
CASSPRRGGPNTEAFF | TGTGCCAGCTCACCACGGCGGGGGGGCCCGAACACTGAAGCTTTCTTT | - | TRBJ1-1 | - | TRBV18
CASRIWAEAFF | TGTGCCAGCAGGATATGGGCCGAAGCTTTCTTT | few | TRBJ1-1 | - | TRBV6-6
CASRLASTDTQYF | TGTGCCAGTAGGCTAGCTAGCACAGATACGCAGTATTTT | - | TRBJ2-3 | - | TRBV19
CASSFVNDRGESGNEQFF | TGTGCCAGCAGCTTCGTCAACGACAGGGGGGAAAGCGGCAATGAGCAGTTCTTC | - | TRBJ2-1 | TRBD1 | TRBV11-3
CASSLELAGAGGTQYF | TGCGCCAGCAGCTTGGAGCTAGCGGGGGCCGGGGGGACCCAGTACTTC | - | TRBJ2-5 | TRBD2 | TRBV5-1
CASSVQGAGELFF | TGTGCCAGCAGCGTTCAAGGGGCCGGGGAGCTGTTTTTT | - | TRBJ2-2 | - | TRBV7-3
CASSAPGTGVAGELFF | TGCGCCAGCAGTGCTCCGGGGACAGGGGTAGCCGGGGAGCTGTTTTTT | - | TRBJ2-2 | TRBD1 | TRBV10-2
CASSPGLADYNEQFF | TGCGCCAGCAGCCCAGGACTAGCGGATTACAATGAGCAGTTCTTC | - | TRBJ2-1 | TRBD2 | TRBV5-1
CASSYTRGPTEAFF | TGTGCCAGCAGTTATACCAGGGGTCCCACTGAAGCTTTCTTT | - | TRBJ1-1 | - | TRBV6-5
CASSLEITGGSPLHF | TGTGCCAGCAGCTTAGAGATAACAGGGGGATCACCCCTCCACTTT | - | TRBJ1-6 | TRBD1 | TRBV7-6
CAISGVGKTGGAYEQYF | TGTGCCATCAGTGGAGTGGGGAAGACAGGGGGCGCCTACGAGCAGTACTTC | - | TRBJ2-7 | TRBD1 | TRBV10-3
CASSVQGGLFNYGYTF | TGTGCCAGCAGCGTTCAGGGAGGGCTTTTTAACTATGGCTACACCTTC | - | TRBJ1-2 | - | TRBV9
CASSLKSGGDQETQYF | TGTGCCAGCAGCTTGAAAAGCGGGGGAGACCAAGAGACCCAGTACTTC | - | TRBJ2-5 | TRBD2 | TRBV5-6
CSVETGAGGNTIYF | TGCAGCGTTGAAACAGGGGCCGGGGGAAACACCATATATTTT | - | TRBJ1-3 | TRBD1 | TRBV29-1
CASSTPGSGETQYF | TGTGCCAGCAGTACCCCAGGGTCCGGGGAGACCCAGTACTTC | once | TRBJ2-5 | - | TRBV28
CASGSSDRNTEAFF | TGTGCTAGTGGTTCCTCGGACAGGAACACTGAAGCTTTCTTT | - | TRBJ1-1 | - | TRBV12-5
CASSPPVQGSEKLFF | TGTGCCAGCTCACCACCGGTACAGGGGAGTGAAAAACTGTTTTTT | - | TRBJ1-4 | TRBD1 | TRBV18
CASSLLGRGRTEAFF | TGTGCCAGCAGCTTACTGGGTCGGGGTCGCACTGAAGCTTTCTTT | few | TRBJ1-1 | - | TRBV7-8
CASSRTDRVHTF | TGTGCCAGCAGCCGAACGGACAGGGTCCACACCTTC | - | TRBJ1-2 | TRBD1 | TRBV7-9
CASSPLPGNYGYTF | TGTGCCAGCTCACCACTCCCAGGCAACTATGGCTACACCTTC | few | TRBJ1-2 | - | TRBV18
CASSIQEGYGYTF | TGTGCCAGCAGTATCCAGGAGGGCTATGGCTACACCTTC | - | TRBJ1-2 | - | TRBV6-5
CASSQDPGQGTEQFF | TGCGCCAGCAGCCAAGACCCGGGACAGGGGACTGAGCAGTTCTTC | - | TRBJ2-1 | TRBD1 | TRBV4-1
CASSRLAVPGPLSSYNEQFF | TGTGCCAGTAGTAGGCTAGCGGTCCCGGGACCTTTGAGCTCCTACAATGAGCAGTTCTTC | - | TRBJ2-1 | TRBD2 | TRBV19
CASSETGPHDYGYTF | TGTGCCAGCAGCGAGACAGGGCCCCATGACTATGGCTACACCTTC | once | TRBJ1-2 | TRBD1 | TRBV5-4
CASDPGPGAFF | TGTGCCAGCGACCCTGGGCCTGGAGCTTTCTTT | - | TRBJ1-1 | - | TRBV2
CAWSVYRGGSSPLHF | TGTGCCTGGAGTGTATATCGTGGCGGAAGTTCACCCCTCCACTTT | - | TRBJ1-6 | - | TRBV30
CAWSSLRQRVQETQYF | TGTGCCTGGAGTAGTTTGAGACAGCGGGTCCAAGAGACCCAGTACTTC | - | TRBJ2-5 | - | TRBV30
CASSPRAGDEKLFF | TGTGCCAGCTCACCAAGGGCAGGGGACGAAAAACTGTTTTTT | - | TRBJ1-4 | - | TRBV18
CASSKATVPGNTIYF | TGTGCCAGTAGTAAAGCGACAGTACCTGGAAACACCATATATTTT | - | TRBJ1-3 | - | TRBV19
CASSSQSQGAPGNTIYF | TGTGCCAGCAGCTCTCAATCCCAGGGGGCGCCCGGAAACACCATATATTTT | - | TRBJ1-3 | TRBD1 | TRBV7-3
CASSSGLANEQFF | TGTGCCAGCAGCTCGGGACTAGCCAATGAGCAGTTCTTC | few | TRBJ2-1 | TRBD2 | TRBV11-2
CSAEDRNEQYF | TGCAGTGCGGAGGACCGGAACGAGCAGTACTTC | - | TRBJ2-7 | - | TRBV20-1
CASSFGQGVGYTIYF | TGTGCCAGCAGCTTCGGACAGGGTGTGGGGTACACCATATATTTT | few | TRBJ1-3 | TRBD1 | TRBV3-1/TRBV3-2
CASSERGTVSNQPQHF | TGCGCCAGCAGTGAGCGGGGGACAGTTAGCAATCAGCCCCAGCATTTT | - | TRBJ1-5 | TRBD1 | TRBV10-2
CASSIVMGRADTGELFF | TGTGCCAGTAGTATAGTAATGGGCAGGGCGGACACCGGGGAGCTGTTTTTT | - | TRBJ2-2 | - | TRBV19
CASGRGLNTEAFF | TGTGCCAGCGGCCGAGGGCTAAACACTGAAGCTTTCTTT | - | TRBJ1-1 | - | TRBV5-4
CASSRWDTQSTDTQYF | TGTGCCAGCAGCCGATGGGACACCCAAAGCACAGATACGCAGTATTTT | - | TRBJ2-3 | - | TRBV3-1/TRBV3-2
CASSGGGNDTYNSPLHF | TGCGCCAGCAGTGGAGGCGGGAACGACACATATAATTCACCCCTCCACTTT | - | TRBJ1-6 | - | TRBV23-1
CASSLGGRTYTQYF | TGTGCCAGCAGCTTAGGTGGGAGGACCTATACGCAGTATTTT | - | TRBJ2-3 | - | TRBV11-3
CATSDTGGNSYNEQFF | TGTGCCACCAGTGATACCGGGGGTAACTCCTACAATGAGCAGTTCTTC | - | TRBJ2-1 | - | TRBV24-1
CASSFSHEQYF | TGTGCCAGCAGTTTCTCCCACGAGCAGTACTTC | - | TRBJ2-7 | - | TRBV12-3/TRBV12-4
CASSRIGQEAFF | TGTGCCAGCAGCCGCATCGGACAGGAAGCTTTCTTT | - | TRBJ1-1 | - | TRBV11-2
CASKDTLGQGGSPLHF | TGCGCCAGCAAAGACACACTTGGACAGGGAGGTTCACCCCTCCACTTT | - | TRBJ1-6 | TRBD1 | TRBV4-1
CASSLEARRGEKLFF | TGCGCCAGCAGCTTGGAGGCCCGGCGAGGTGAAAAACTGTTTTTT | - | TRBJ1-4 | - | TRBV5-1
CASRIAGAAYEQYF | TGTGCCAGCAGGATAGCGGGGGCGGCCTACGAGCAGTACTTC | few | TRBJ2-7 | TRBD2 | TRBV6-5
CASSYSHLNTEAFF | TGTGCCAGCAGTTACTCCCACTTAAACACTGAAGCTTTCTTT | - | TRBJ1-1 | - | TRBV6-6
CASSSSSRETQYF | TGTGCCAGCAGCTCGTCTAGCCGAGAGACCCAGTACTTC | - | TRBJ2-5 | - | TRBV7-2
CASSQAGENQPQHF | TGTGCCAGCAGCCAGGCAGGGGAGAATCAGCCCCAGCATTTT | few | TRBJ1-5 | - | TRBV3-1/TRBV3-2
CASSDGRGYTF | TGTGCCAGCAGTGACGGTAGAGGCTACACCTTC | - | TRBJ1-2 | - | TRBV6-4
CASRSLAGTTGELFF | TGTGCCAGCAGGTCACTAGCGGGGACCACCGGGGAGCTGTTTTTT | - | TRBJ2-2 | TRBD2 | TRBV6-5